This entry concerns a single T cell receptor (beta chain). The source of the sample is a study of T cell changes during pregnancy in multiple sclerosis. Germline CDR1 reads SEHNR; CDR2 reads FQNEAQ (reference sequence). V lost 5 bases, J lost 0 bases, and 15 bases lay in between. The CDR3 is 16 amino acids. Generated by immunoSEQ multiplex PCR, the TCRdb table keeps only in-frame clones and is missing some. The repertoire holds around 36,000 clones, with 85% to 95% as singletons. The sequence came from a female donor with multiple sclerosis, enrolled in a pregnancy study. The chain is built from TRBV7-9 and TRBJ2-3; D is perhaps TRBD1 (6 bases). The starting material was peripheral blood, obtained before pregnancy. The DNA of the CDR3 is TGTGCCAGCAGCAACCGGGACACCCCTAGCACAGATACGCAGTATTTT. Translating it yields CASSNRDTPSTDTQYF.